These 24 T cell receptor beta chains originate from one sample sequenced in a study of T cell repertoires in cytomegalovirus infection. For these TCRs, the target antigens are not known. TCRdb reprocessed the reads via MiXCR and lists one record per CDR3 protein. This table has approximately 120,000 distinct CDR3 sequences, roughly 32% appearing once. This material consisted of CD8+ T cells from cultured PBMCs, taken from culture after CMV antigen stimulation. Receptors were obtained from a human donor in good health (CMV status not recorded). Some clones in this sample may be carry-over from other donors' samples.

This clonotype was counted between two and nine times. This rearrangement joins TRBV5-1 to TRBJ2-1; the match to TRBD1 covers 9 bases. V was pared by 0 bases and J by 5 bases, with 9 bases of the junction left unmatched. The germline V gene encodes CDR1 SGHRS and CDR2 YFSETQ. This CDR3 region has 17 residues. In DNA form, the CDR3 reads TGCGCCAGCAGCTTGGGAAGTGGGACAGGGTTTAACAATGAGCAGTTCTTC. It yields the protein CASSLGSGTGFNNEQFF.

The rearrangement links TRBV6-5 to TRBJ1-6, with 7 bases lining up with TRBD1. V trimming: 6 bases; J trimming: 9 bases; junction bases outside the gene matches: 14. The CDR3 has 16 amino acids. Germline CDR1 reads MNHEY; CDR2 reads SVGAGI. The CDR3 sequence is CASSPARTGRSSPLHF. CDR3 nucleotides: TGTGCCAGCAGCCCCGCCCGGACAGGACGGAGTTCACCCCTCCACTTT.

The chain links TRBV20-1 to TRBJ1-6; possibly TRBD1 for D (5 bases). CDR3 length: 15 residues. Germline CDR1 reads DFQATT; CDR2 reads SNEGSKA (reference sequence). Deletions cut 3 bases from V and 10 bases from J, with 19 bases between. CDR3 in DNA: TGCAGTGCTAGTGGGGGTGACTACGAGAACTCACCCCTCCACTTT. The encoded protein is CSASGGDYENSPLHF.

This clonotype appeared a few times. The chain couples TRBV7-2 to TRBJ1-1; D perhaps matches TRBD1 (6 bases). The CDR3 spans 15 residues. The V gene lost 5 bases and the J gene lost 6 bases, with 19 bases spanning the gap. Germline CDR1 SGHTA, CDR2 FQGNSA. The CDR3 DNA is TGTGCCAGCAGCCGCAGCGTTCGGGGGGCGGCTGAAGCTTTCTTT. Translating it yields CASSRSVRGAAEAFF.

This clonotype was observed a handful of times. The chain carries TRBV12-3 or TRBV12-4 and TRBJ1-5; a weak D match, TRBD1 (6 bases). The CDR3 consists of 13 residues. V lost 6 bases, J lost 5 bases, and 11 bases lay in between. CDR3 in amino acids: CASRAQGHQPQHF. The CDR3 DNA reads as TGTGCCAGCAGGGCACAGGGTCATCAGCCCCAGCATTTT.

This clonotype has just a few counts. The V and J genes are TRBV18 and TRBJ1-2, with 8 nucleotides matching TRBD1. This CDR3 spans 17 amino acids. The ends lost 2 bases at V and 5 bases at J; junction bases unmatched: 13. Germline assignment: CDR1 KGHSH and CDR2 LQKENI. CDR3 in amino acids: CASSPWWQGALRYGYTF. The DNA of the CDR3 is TGTGCCAGCTCACCATGGTGGCAGGGGGCTTTACGTTATGGCTACACCTTC.

This clonotype was detected only a few times. The V call is TRBV7-3, the J call TRBJ2-1; D is undetermined. Trimming removed 8 bases from V and 5 bases from J, with 10 bases in between. CDR3 length: 12 amino acids. The V gene's germline CDR1 is SGHTA and CDR2 FQGTGA. CDR3: CASGMGNNEQFF. In DNA, the CDR3 is TGTGCCAGCGGGATGGGAAACAATGAGCAGTTCTTC. The variable domain in full, completed from reference TRBV7-3 and TRBJ2-1, reads GAGVSQTPSNKVTEKGKYVELRCDPISGHTALYWYRQSLGQGPEFLIYFQGTGAADDSGLPNDRFFAVRPEGSVSTLKIQRTERGDSAVYLCASGMGNNEQFFGPGTRLTVL.

This clonotype was observed a few times. This chain joins TRBV11-2 and TRBJ2-3; 9 bases match TRBD1. The CDR3 runs to 17 residues. The V gene end was trimmed by 0 bases and the J gene end by 5 bases; junction bases not matched to a gene: 9. Germline CDR1 and CDR2: SGHAT and FQNNGV. CDR3 protein: CASSLETDRGRRDTQYF. The CDR3 DNA reads as TGTGCCAGCAGCTTAGAAACGGACAGGGGCAGGAGAGATACGCAGTATTTT.

The chain has TRBV6-6 and TRBJ1-4, with TRBD1 matching over 9 bases. Germline V gene sequence: CDR1 MNHNY, CDR2 SVGAGI (reference sequence). The CDR3 runs to 15 residues. After removal of 5 bases from V and 3 bases from J, the junction contained 4 bases not matched to a gene. Here the CDR3 reads CASSPGQGPNEKLFF. As DNA, the CDR3 is TGTGCCAGCAGTCCGGGACAGGGACCTAATGAAAAACTGTTTTTT.

This clonotype has more than one count but fewer than ten. J is TRBJ2-1 and V is TRBV7-2; D may be TRBD1 (6 bases). V was trimmed by 6 bases and J by 5 bases, leaving 11 bases between them. Per germline, CDR1 SGHTA and CDR2 FQGNSA. The CDR3 totals 13 residues. The CDR3 bases are TGTGCCAGCAGGGACAGTTCCCACAATGAGCAGTTCTTC. Protein: CASRDSSHNEQFF.

The genes are TRBV27 and TRBJ2-5; TRBD2 might be the D (5 bases). Germline V gene lookup returns CDR1 MNHEY and CDR2 SMNVEV (reference sequence). Trimming pared 3 bases from V and 10 bases from J, leaving 15 bases between. The CDR3 contains 13 residues. CDR3 protein: CASSFGRNRDQYF. The CDR3 coding sequence is TGTGCCAGCAGTTTTGGAAGAAACCGGGACCAGTACTTC.

This clonotype was observed a few times. The chain carries TRBV7-6 and TRBJ2-3; unclear D gene. CDR1 is SGHVS, CDR2 FNYEAQ, per germline. Deletions cut 3 bases from V and 2 bases from J, with 6 bases between. The CDR3 totals 13 residues. CDR3 sequence (DNA): TGTGCCAGCAGCTTTTCCAACACAGATACGCAGTATTTT. Residues: CASSFSNTDTQYF.

This sequence joins TRBV5-1 and TRBJ2-1; unclear D gene. V lost 4 bases to trimming and J lost 8 bases, with 16 bases between them. This CDR3 has 14 residues. Germline CDR1 is SGHRS and CDR2 is YFSETQ. CDR3 in DNA: TGCGCCAGCAGCGATAACCGTCTACCGGATGAGCAGTTCTTC. This gives the protein CASSDNRLPDEQFF.

The chain links TRBV2 to TRBJ2-1; 9 nucleotides match TRBD2. The V gene's germline CDR1 is SNHLY and CDR2 FYNNEI. This CDR3 spans 16 amino acids. Trimming took 2 bases from V and 5 from J; bases not matched to a gene: 7. The CDR3 DNA is TGTGCCAGCAGTGAATGGATGACTAGCGGAGACAATGAGCAGTTCTTC. It translates to CASSEWMTSGDNEQFF.

The rearrangement uses TRBV5-4 and TRBJ2-1; D tentatively reads TRBD1 or TRBD2 (5 bases each). CDR1 SGHNT and CDR2 YYREEE come from the germline V gene (reference sequence). Trimming shortened V by 4 bases and J by 8 bases, and 19 bases separated the two germline ends. CDR3 length: 15 amino acids. The CDR3 loop is CASSPGLAVVDEQFF. For the CDR3, the DNA is TGTGCCAGCAGCCCGGGGCTAGCCGTCGTTGATGAGCAGTTCTTC. Based on the CDR3 plus reference TRBV5-4 and TRBJ2-1, the full variable domain is ETGVTQSPTHLIKTRGQQVTLRCSSQSGHNTVSWYQQALGQGPQFIFQYYREEENGRGNFPPRFSGLQFPNYSSELNVNALELDDSALYLCASSPGLAVVDEQFFGPGTRLTVL.

This chain uses TRBV4-1 with TRBJ1-5, with unresolved D. Germline V gives CDR1 MGHRA, CDR2 YSYEKL. Trimming removed 0 bases from V and 0 bases from J, with 12 bases in between. The CDR3 is 17 amino acids. The CDR3 DNA follows: TGCGCCAGCAGCCAAGATTCCTCGGGCTATAGCAATCAGCCCCAGCATTTT. It specifies CASSQDSSGYSNQPQHF.

There are a few counts of this clonotype. The chain carries TRBV28 and TRBJ1-5; 7 bases map to TRBD1. From germline, CDR1 is MDHEN and CDR2 SYDVKM. This CDR3 is 14 amino acids long. V lost 5 bases to trimming and J lost 8 bases; unmatched junction nucleotides: 9. DNA of the CDR3: TGTGCCAGCAGTCCTCGGGCAGGGGGAAAGCCCCAGCATTTT. Its translation: CASSPRAGGKPQHF.

The chain combines TRBV6-6 with TRBJ1-5; weak D call: TRBD1 (5 bases). V lost 7 bases and J 4 bases, leaving 20 bases between the germline ends. Germline V gives CDR1 MNHNY, CDR2 SVGAGI (reference sequence). This CDR3 is built from 16 residues. The CDR3 bases are TGTGCCAGCACGTTATGGTCGGCAGGGAAAAATCAGCCCCAGCATTTT. Translated: CASTLWSAGKNQPQHF.

The sample holds a few counts of this clonotype. The V call is TRBV6-2 or TRBV6-3, the J call TRBJ1-5; no reliable D call. Per the germline V gene, CDR1 is MNHEY and CDR2 is SVGEGT. This CDR3 region has 11 residues. Trimming pared 5 bases from V and 9 bases from J, leaving 8 bases between. In nucleotides, the CDR3 is TGTGCCAGCAGTGGCCTTGGGCCCCAGCATTTT. This codes for CASSGLGPQHF.

For this clonotype: A much larger clone lies a single base off, so this may be a read error. V gene TRBV7-2 combines with J gene TRBJ1-2; 8 nucleotides match TRBD1. The CDR3 has 14 residues. Germline loops: CDR1 SGHTA, CDR2 FQGNSA. The CDR3 loop reads CASSFPQGANGHTF. Written as DNA, the CDR3 is TGTGCCAGCAGCTTCCCCCAGGGGGCGAATGGCCACACCTTC.

This clonotype came up many times. This sequence joins TRBV7-2 and TRBJ2-1; 9 nucleotides line up with TRBD1. With 0 bases clipped from V and 5 bases from J, the junction kept 5 bases outside the gene matches. Per germline, CDR1 SGHTA and CDR2 FQGNSA. The CDR3 spans 16 residues. For the CDR3, the DNA is TGTGCCAGCAGCTTAGCCATTAGGACAGGGGACAATGAGCAGTTCTTC. Amino acid sequence: CASSLAIRTGDNEQFF.

The sample holds a few counts of this clonotype. The V and J genes are TRBV7-9 and TRBJ2-3, with 7 nucleotides matching TRBD2. The V gene end was trimmed by 5 bases and the J gene end by 1 base; junction bases not matched to a gene: 9. CDR1 and CDR2 from the germline V gene are SEHNR and FQNEAQ (reference sequence). The CDR3 is 16 amino acids. The CDR3, as DNA: TGTGCCAGCAGCCCCAGCGGCCTAGCGGGCACAGATACGCAGTATTTT. Residues: CASSPSGLAGTDTQYF.

Ten or more counts support this clonotype. This chain uses TRBV7-9 with TRBJ2-3, with TRBD1 as a possible D gene (6 bases). The CDR3 extends over 13 amino acids. Trimming stripped 6 bases from V and 5 bases from J, with 12 bases between. CDR1 and CDR2 (germline): SEHNR, FQNEAQ (reference sequence). This chain's CDR3 is CASSFAGVDTQYF. In nucleotides, the CDR3 is TGTGCCAGCAGTTTTGCAGGGGTAGATACGCAGTATTTT.

The rearrangement uses TRBV4-1 and TRBJ1-2, with D unresolved. Germline CDR1 and CDR2: MGHRA and YSYEKL. The CDR3 totals 16 residues. Trimming left V 2 bases short and J 1 base short, with 14 bases between. The CDR3 reads CASSQQTADNNYGYTF. As DNA, the CDR3 is TGCGCCAGCAGCCAACAGACCGCGGATAATAACTATGGCTACACCTTC.